What follows are 29 T cell receptor beta chains derived from one specimen sequenced in a study of blood T cell repertoires in COVID-19. Using immunoSEQ multiplex PCR, the repertoire was profiled, and TCRdb retains in-frame clones only, with some absent. Of roughly 340,000 clones listed, around 90% are singletons. Sequenced material: peripheral blood. The source of these receptors is a woman in her twenties or thirties with COVID-19, enrolled during active disease.

Details on this clone: Other DNA sequences from this sample encode an identical CDR3 as well. This chain uses TRBV24-1 with TRBJ1-2; TRBD1 agrees at 9 bases. Trimming at V came to 2 bases and at J to 7 bases, leaving 1 base not matched to a gene. This CDR3 is 13 amino acids long. CDR1 is KGHDR, CDR2 SFDVKD, per germline. CDR3 sequence: CATSDSDRGGYTF. DNA for the CDR3: TGTGCCACCAGTGATTCGGACAGGGGTGGCTACACCTTC.

The chain couples TRBV7-9 to TRBJ1-6; D is uncertain. Trimming stripped 4 bases from V and 9 bases from J, with 10 bases between. CDR3 length: 13 amino acids. The germline gives CDR1 SEHNR, CDR2 FQNEAQ (reference sequence). In DNA form, the CDR3 reads TGTGCCAGCAGCTCTACCTCGTTTTCACCCCTCCACTTT. This codes for CASSSTSFSPLHF.

V and J are TRBV6-5 and TRBJ1-1, with unresolved D. The CDR3 has 16 amino acids. Between the trimmed V and J ends, which lost 4 bases and 0 bases, there was a span of 15 bases. The germline V gene has CDR1 MNHEY and CDR2 SVGAGI. CDR3 amino acids: CASSSGGARMNTEAFF. The CDR3 DNA follows: TGTGCCAGCAGTTCCGGAGGTGCGAGGATGAACACTGAAGCTTTCTTT.

This chain links TRBV11-2 with TRBJ2-1; 7 bases line up with TRBD1. The germline CDR1 and CDR2 sequences are SGHAT and FQNNGV. V trimming: 5 bases; J trimming: 4 bases; junction bases outside the gene matches: 8. This CDR3 is 15 amino acids long. The CDR3 spells CASSNRQGTYNEQFF. In DNA form, the CDR3 reads TGTGCCAGCAGCAACCGACAGGGAACATACAATGAGCAGTTCTTC.

This sequence joins TRBV5-6 and TRBJ2-1; 10 bases are a match to TRBD2. The CDR3 consists of 19 residues. The germline gives CDR1 SGHDT, CDR2 YYEEEE. The trim removed 2 bases at V and 10 bases at J, leaving 21 bases unmatched. CDR3 nucleotide sequence: TGTGCCAGCAGCTTTTATCGGTGGTCTAGCGGGGGCCCTAGGTCGGAGCAGTTCTTC. Translating gives CASSFYRWSSGGPRSEQFF.

This clone was counted a single time. This chain links TRBV3-1 (or the pseudogene TRBV3-2) with TRBJ1-2; D may be TRBD1 (5 bases). Per the germline V gene, CDR1 is LGHDT and CDR2 is YNNKEL (reference sequence). The CDR3 spans 16 residues. Trimming left V 0 bases short and J 4 bases short, with 15 bases between. CDR3 DNA sequence: TGTGCCAGCAGCCAAGAGGCGGGGGAGAGCGGCTATGGCTACACCTTC. Translation: CASSQEAGESGYGYTF.

Worth noting for this clone: The sample holds other DNA sequences that translate to the same CDR3. The V and J genes are TRBV12-3 or TRBV12-4 and TRBJ1-2; D is possibly TRBD1 (5 bases). The CDR3 has 13 residues. The V end lost 3 bases, the J end lost 3 bases, and 8 bases lay between the germline ends. CDR3 amino acids: CASSLGQDYGYTF. The CDR3 DNA is TGTGCCAGCAGTTTGGGGCAGGACTATGGCTACACCTTC.

The chain is built from TRBV18 and TRBJ2-7; 7 bases line up with TRBD1. The CDR3 sequence is 13 residues long. Germline CDR1 KGHSH, CDR2 LQKENI. J gave up 6 bases and V 3 bases, and 5 bases lay outside the gene matches. Written as DNA, the CDR3 is TGTGCCAGCTCACCTGAGACAGGGCTCGAGCAGTACGTC. Its translation is CASSPETGLEQYV.

The gene calls are TRBV7-2 and TRBJ2-5; 14 nucleotides match TRBD2. CDR3 length: 16 residues. The germline CDR1 and CDR2 sequences are SGHTA and FQGNSA. J was trimmed by 4 bases and V by 1 base; bases with no gene match: 2. CDR3 nucleotides: TGTGCCAGCAGCTTAGGGGGACTAGCGGGAGCAGAGACCCAGTACTTC. Translation: CASSLGGLAGAETQYF.

The gene calls are TRBV25-1 and TRBJ2-2, with 8 bases matching TRBD1. The CDR3 spans 16 residues. Germline lookup yields CDR1 MGHDK and CDR2 SYGVNS. Trimming took 6 bases from V and 3 from J; bases not matched to a gene: 9. CDR3 bases: TGTGCCAGCAGCGCCGGCAGGGGGCTTCACACCGGGGAGCTGTTTTTT. Amino acid sequence: CASSAGRGLHTGELFF.

The chain uses TRBV12-5 and TRBJ1-2; 12 positions match TRBD1. With V trimmed by 4 bases and J by 3 bases, 9 bases remained unmatched. Germline-derived CDR1 and CDR2 are LGHNT and FRNRAP. CDR3 length equals 17 residues. Here the CDR3 reads CASGSGTGGAGDYGYTF. In nucleotides, the CDR3 is TGTGCTAGTGGTTCCGGGACAGGGGGCGCCGGGGACTATGGCTACACCTTC.

Written as DNA, the CDR3 is TGTGCCAGTAGTATCTCGGTGGGAGTCTATGAGCAGTTCTTC. Translated: CASSISVGVYEQFF. The chain combines TRBV19 with TRBJ2-1, with D perhaps TRBD2 (5 bases). Per the germline V gene, CDR1 is LNHDA and CDR2 is SQIVND (reference sequence). The CDR3 has 14 residues. Trimming removed 3 bases from V and 8 bases from J, with 14 bases in between.

Written as DNA, the CDR3 is TGTGCCAGCAGGACAGGGGGAACATTGACAACTGGAAACACCATATATTTT. Its protein is CASRTGGTLTTGNTIYF. The V and J genes are TRBV28 and TRBJ1-3, with 9 bases lining up with TRBD1. J was trimmed by 2 bases and V by 6 bases; bases with no gene match: 11. The CDR3 consists of 17 residues. Looked up from germline, CDR1 is MDHEN and CDR2 is SYDVKM.

This chain connects TRBV28 to TRBJ2-2, with TRBD1 as a possible D gene (6 bases). V was shortened by 4 bases and J by 1 base, with 10 bases between the two germline ends. Per the germline V gene, CDR1 is MDHEN and CDR2 is SYDVKM. The CDR3 sequence is 15 residues long. The DNA of the CDR3 is TGTGCCAGCAGTTCCCTGGACAGGAACACCGGGGAGCTGTTTTTT. Residues: CASSSLDRNTGELFF.

This clone was counted a single time. J is TRBJ2-1 and V is TRBV7-9, with D perhaps TRBD1 (5 bases). The V gene's germline CDR1 is SEHNR and CDR2 FQNEAQ (reference sequence). The CDR3 is made up of 15 amino acids. Trimming pared 6 bases from V and 4 bases from J, leaving 16 bases between. The CDR3 DNA sequence: TGTGCCAGCAGTAGACAGCTCTCACCTTACAATGAGCAGTTCTTC. The encoded protein is CASSRQLSPYNEQFF.

This clone was observed once. This rearrangement joins TRBV5-1 to TRBJ2-3; 10 nucleotides align to TRBD2. CDR3 length: 18 residues. Germline trimming cut 4 bases from V and 2 bases from J; bases unmatched to any gene: 13. Germline V gene lookup returns CDR1 SGHRS and CDR2 YFSETQ. The CDR3 region is CASSPALTSGLVTDTQYF. CDR3 coding DNA: TGCGCCAGCAGCCCTGCCCTGACTAGCGGGTTGGTCACAGATACGCAGTATTTT.

Only one count was recorded for this clone. The chain employs TRBV30 and TRBJ1-2, with D hard to call. This CDR3 spans 15 amino acids. Germline V gene data show CDR1 as GTSNPN and CDR2 as SVGIG (reference sequence). Trimming took off 3 bases at V and 2 bases at J, with 16 bases between the two ends. The CDR3: CAWSPLDRGNYGYTF. The DNA for the CDR3 is TGTGCCTGGAGCCCCTTGGACCGGGGAAACTATGGCTACACCTTC.

The genes are TRBV5-1 and TRBJ2-2, with 8 bases identical to TRBD2. V was clipped by 4 bases and J by 1 base; unmatched bases: 6. Germline lookup yields CDR1 SGHRS and CDR2 YFSETQ. The CDR3 runs 16 residues. CDR3 DNA: TGCGCCAGCAGCCGTAACGGGGGGGAGAACACCGGGGAGCTGTTTTTT. Protein sequence: CASSRNGGENTGELFF.

V is TRBV11-3 and J is TRBJ1-1; TRBD1 aligns across 9 bases. This CDR3 has 14 residues. Germline V gives CDR1 SGHNT, CDR2 YENEEA. V was pared by 2 bases and J by 9 bases, with 7 bases of the junction left unmatched. The CDR3 loop reads CASSLNDGQGQAFF. The CDR3 DNA reads TGTGCCAGCAGCTTAAACGATGGACAGGGGCAAGCTTTCTTT. Variable domain in full (rest from reference TRBV11-3 and TRBJ1-1): EAGVVQSPRYKIIEKKQPVAFWCNPISGHNTLYWYLQNLGQGPELLIRYENEEAVDDSQLPKDRFSAERLKGVDSTLKIQPAELGDSAVYLCASSLNDGQGQAFFGQGTRLTVV.

The genes are TRBV5-6 and TRBJ1-2; no firm D call. CDR1 and CDR2 from the germline V gene are SGHDT and YYEEEE. This CDR3 contains 15 residues. The germline V and J ends were trimmed by 4 bases and 7 bases, with 20 bases remaining between them. CDR3 sequence (DNA): TGTGCCAGCAGCCGTACTACAAGAGGTTTCTTTGGCTACACCTTC. Translating gives CASSRTTRGFFGYTF. The complete variable domain, with remaining parts taken from reference TRBV5-6 and TRBJ1-2, reads DAGVTQSPTHLIKTRGQQVTLRCSPKSGHDTVSWYQQALGQGPQFIFQYYEEEERQRGNFPDRFSGHQFPNYSSELNVNALLLGDSALYLCASSRTTRGFFGYTFGSGTRLTVV.

V gene TRBV28 combines with J gene TRBJ2-5; a possible D gene is TRBD2 (6 bases). The V gene's germline CDR1 is MDHEN and CDR2 SYDVKM. This CDR3 comprises 14 residues. The germline V and J ends were trimmed by 2 bases and 6 bases, with 13 bases remaining between them. The CDR3 nucleotides read TGTGCCAGCAGTTTAGGCGGGACTCTTCAGACCCAGTACTTC. Amino acid sequence: CASSLGGTLQTQYF.

J is TRBJ2-3 and V is TRBV19, with 7 bases matching TRBD2. V lost 1 base to trimming and J lost 3 bases; unmatched junction nucleotides: 4. Germline CDR1 reads LNHDA; CDR2 reads SQIVND (reference sequence). The CDR3 runs to 15 residues. The CDR3 reads CASSIGGGRTDTQYF. Here the CDR3 DNA reads TGTGCCAGTAGTATAGGGGGCGGGAGAACAGATACGCAGTATTTT.

V and J are TRBV6-5 and TRBJ2-7; 10 nucleotides match TRBD2. The germline V gene has CDR1 MNHEY and CDR2 SVGAGI. The CDR3 contains 15 residues. The ends lost 6 bases at V and 4 bases at J; junction bases unmatched: 9. The CDR3 sequence: CASSPGGSGRYEQYV. The DNA of the CDR3 is TGTGCCAGCAGCCCCGGTGGTAGCGGGAGGTACGAGCAGTACGTC.

In DNA, the CDR3 is TGCGCCAGCAGCTTGGTCACCAGGGTCGAATCCAGTTCACCCCTCCACTTT. It translates to CASSLVTRVESSSPLHF. The rearrangement joins TRBV5-1 to TRBJ1-6, with a possible D match to TRBD1 (5 bases). The CDR3 has 17 residues. Per the germline V gene, CDR1 is SGHRS and CDR2 is YFSETQ. With 0 bases removed from V and 9 bases from J, the gap between germline ends came to 19 bases.

This chain connects TRBV6-2 or TRBV6-3 to TRBJ1-1; 9 nucleotides line up with TRBD1. Germline V lookup: CDR1 MNHEY, CDR2 SVGEGT. The CDR3 consists of 16 residues. The J segment lost 6 bases and the V segment lost 5 bases, leaving 13 bases of the junction unmatched. The CDR3 nucleotides read TGTGCCAGCAGTCGTATAGACAGGGGGTCGATGGCTGAAGCTTTCTTT. Residues: CASSRIDRGSMAEAFF.

V usage is TRBV19 and J usage is TRBJ1-5; D gene unclear. The CDR3 extends over 16 amino acids. Germline CDR1 is LNHDA and CDR2 is SQIVND (reference sequence). Trimming pared 7 bases from V and 1 base from J, leaving 17 bases between. The CDR3 spells CASTVAFDGSNQPQHF. The CDR3 coding sequence is TGTGCCAGTACCGTCGCCTTCGACGGGAGCAATCAGCCCCAGCATTTT.

V gene TRBV29-1 combines with J gene TRBJ2-3; the match to TRBD2 covers 7 bases. Germline loops: CDR1 SQVTM, CDR2 ANQGSEA. Trimming cost V 3 bases and J 4 bases; bases outside gene matches: 13. The CDR3 runs to 16 residues. The CDR3 loop reads CSVEFFRRELPDTQYF. CDR3 nucleotide sequence: TGCAGCGTTGAGTTCTTCCGGCGGGAGCTCCCAGATACGCAGTATTTT.

The rearrangement joins TRBV6-2 or TRBV6-3 to TRBJ2-2; 12 positions match TRBD2. Germline V gives CDR1 MNHEY, CDR2 SVGEGT. CDR3 length: 17 amino acids. V lost 6 bases to trimming and J lost 0 bases; unmatched junction nucleotides: 5. The CDR3 region is CASSRLAGAANTGELFF. The CDR3 nucleotides read TGTGCCAGCAGCCGACTAGCGGGGGCCGCGAACACCGGGGAGCTGTTTTTT.

J is TRBJ2-5 and V is TRBV19; no firm D call. Germline V gene sequence: CDR1 LNHDA, CDR2 SQIVND (reference sequence). There are 11 residues in the CDR3. Trimming shortened V by 8 bases and J by 3 bases, and 7 bases separated the two germline ends. CDR3 protein: CASAEEETQYF. The DNA of the CDR3 is TGTGCCAGTGCAGAAGAAGAGACCCAGTACTTC.